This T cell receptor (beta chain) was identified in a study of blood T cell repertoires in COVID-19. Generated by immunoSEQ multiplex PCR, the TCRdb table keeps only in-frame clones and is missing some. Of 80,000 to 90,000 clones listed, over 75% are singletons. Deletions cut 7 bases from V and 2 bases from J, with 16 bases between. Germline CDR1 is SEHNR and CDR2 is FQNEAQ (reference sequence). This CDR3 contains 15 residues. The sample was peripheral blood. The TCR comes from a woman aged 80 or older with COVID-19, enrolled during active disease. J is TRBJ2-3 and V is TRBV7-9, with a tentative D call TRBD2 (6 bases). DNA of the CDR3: TGTGCCAGCAAGAAGGGACTGTCTTTCACAGATACGCAGTATTTT. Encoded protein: CASKKGLSFTDTQYF.